Listed here is a single TCR beta chain. The antigen is undetermined. The data stem from a study of CD8 T cells in ankylosing spondylitis. Regarding the study as a whole: Typical of ankylosing spondylitis blood, it appeared, was a TCR beta motif of eight highly homologous variants.

Each CDR3 protein gets one entry after TCRdb re-called the 5' RACE reads with MiXCR. The sample has approximately 400,000 distinct CDR3 sequences, roughly a quarter seen once. V was cut by 5 bases and J by 0 bases, with 22 bases left in between. The CDR3 is 19 residues long. Germline-derived CDR1 and CDR2 are LGHNA and YNFKEQ. This clonotype was sampled from a male donor with ankylosing spondylitis. This sequence joins TRBV4-2 and TRBJ2-2; perhaps TRBD2 as D (6 bases). Sequencing was carried out using blood, either unsorted or a sorted T cell fraction (not recorded which). The CDR3 sequence: CASSDLSPTSSTNTGELFF. CDR3 DNA: TGTGCCAGCAGCGATTTGTCCCCTACTAGCTCGACGAACACCGGGGAGCTGTTTTTT.